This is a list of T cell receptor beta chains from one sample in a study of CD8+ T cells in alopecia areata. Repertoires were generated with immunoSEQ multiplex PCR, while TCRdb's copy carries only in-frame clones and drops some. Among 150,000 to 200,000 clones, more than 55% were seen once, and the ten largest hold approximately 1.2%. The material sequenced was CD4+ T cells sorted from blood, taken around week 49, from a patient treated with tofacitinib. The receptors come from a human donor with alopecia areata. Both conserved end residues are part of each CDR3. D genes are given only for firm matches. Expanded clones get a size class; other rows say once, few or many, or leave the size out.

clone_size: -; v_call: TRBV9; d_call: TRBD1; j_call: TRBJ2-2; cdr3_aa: CASTRGGQGASGELFF; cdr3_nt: TGTGCCAGCACCCGTGGGGGACAGGGGGCAAGCGGGGAGCTGTTTTTT
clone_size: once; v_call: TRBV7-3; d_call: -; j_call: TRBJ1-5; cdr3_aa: CASSPPRGGSNQPQHF; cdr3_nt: TGTGCCAGCAGCCCGCCACGGGGGGGTAGCAATCAGCCCCAGCATTTT
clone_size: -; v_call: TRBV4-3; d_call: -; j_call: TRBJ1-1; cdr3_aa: CASSQDPAPGEAAFF; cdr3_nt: TGCGCCAGCAGCCAAGACCCCGCCCCCGGGGAAGCTGCTTTCTTT
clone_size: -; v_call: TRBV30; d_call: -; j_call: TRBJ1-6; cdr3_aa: CAWWAYNSPLHF; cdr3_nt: TGTGCCTGGTGGGCCTATAATTCACCCCTCCACTTT
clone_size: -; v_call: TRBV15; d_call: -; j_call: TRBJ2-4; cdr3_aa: CATRGAGGSRGIQYF; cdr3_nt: TGTGCCACCCGCGGGGCAGGGGGATCCCGAGGAATTCAGTACTTC
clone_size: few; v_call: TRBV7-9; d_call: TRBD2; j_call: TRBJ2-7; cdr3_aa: CASSFMGLVREQYF; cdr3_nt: TGTGCCAGCAGCTTCATGGGACTAGTCCGCGAGCAGTACTTC
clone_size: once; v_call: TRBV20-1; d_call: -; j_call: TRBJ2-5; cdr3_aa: CSARKETQYF; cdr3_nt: TGCAGTGCTAGGAAAGAGACCCAGTACTTC
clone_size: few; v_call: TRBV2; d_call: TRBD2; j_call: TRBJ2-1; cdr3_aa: CASNNLAENNEQFF; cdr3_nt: TGTGCCAGCAACAATCTAGCGGAAAACAATGAGCAGTTCTTC
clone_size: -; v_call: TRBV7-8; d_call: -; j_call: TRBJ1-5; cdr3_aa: CASSSGHRGSNQPQHF; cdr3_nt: TGTGCCAGCAGCTCAGGACACCGAGGGAGCAATCAGCCCCAGCATTTT
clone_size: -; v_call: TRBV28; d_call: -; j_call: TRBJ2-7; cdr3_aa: CASIGNEQYF; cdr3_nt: TGTGCCAGCATTGGCAACGAGCAGTACTTC
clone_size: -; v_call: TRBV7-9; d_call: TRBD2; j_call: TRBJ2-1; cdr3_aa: CASNRGLAGYNEQFF; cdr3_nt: TGTGCCAGCAACCGGGGACTAGCGGGCTACAATGAGCAGTTCTTC
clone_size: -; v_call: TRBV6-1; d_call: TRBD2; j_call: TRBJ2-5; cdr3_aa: CASSDQRGTQETQYF; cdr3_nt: TGTGCCAGCAGTGACCAGCGGGGGACTCAAGAGACCCAGTACTTC
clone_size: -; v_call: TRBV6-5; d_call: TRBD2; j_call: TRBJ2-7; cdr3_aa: CASMVPGTSSLEQYF; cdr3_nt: TGTGCCAGCATGGTACCCGGGACTAGCTCCCTCGAGCAGTACTTC
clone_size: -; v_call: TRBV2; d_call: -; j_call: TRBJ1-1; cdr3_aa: CASSEGAATEAFF; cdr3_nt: TGTGCCAGCAGTGAGGGGGCAGCCACTGAAGCTTTCTTT
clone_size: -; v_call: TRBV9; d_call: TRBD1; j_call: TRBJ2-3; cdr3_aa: CASSGGQKRTDTQYF; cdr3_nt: TGTGCCAGCAGCGGGGGACAGAAGCGCACAGATACGCAGTATTTT
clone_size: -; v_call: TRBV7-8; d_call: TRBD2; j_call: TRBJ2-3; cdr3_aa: CASSLGTSGGPPGADTQYF; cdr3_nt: TGTGCCAGCAGCTTAGGGACTAGCGGGGGGCCGCCGGGGGCAGATACGCAGTATTTT
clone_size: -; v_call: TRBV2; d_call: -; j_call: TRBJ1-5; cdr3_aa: CASSGVPGTTYSNQPQHF; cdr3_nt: TGTGCCAGCAGTGGGGTGCCCGGGACAACTTATAGCAATCAGCCCCAGCATTTT
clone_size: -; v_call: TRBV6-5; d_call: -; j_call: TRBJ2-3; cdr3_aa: CASSANVDTQYF; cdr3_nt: TGTGCCAGCAGTGCCAATGTCGATACGCAGTATTTT
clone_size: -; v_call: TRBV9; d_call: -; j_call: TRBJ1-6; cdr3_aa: CASSLGSPVSPLHF; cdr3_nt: TGTGCCAGCAGCCTTGGGTCACCCGTTTCACCCCTCCACTTT
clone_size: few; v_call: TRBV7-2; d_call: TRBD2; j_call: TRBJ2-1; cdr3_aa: CASSLGLAVNNEQFF; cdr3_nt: TGTGCCAGCAGCTTGGGACTAGCGGTTAACAATGAGCAGTTCTTC
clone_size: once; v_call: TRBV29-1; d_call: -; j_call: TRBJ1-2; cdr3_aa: CSVAVGGYETF; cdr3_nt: TGCAGCGTTGCCGTGGGGGGTTATGAAACCTTC
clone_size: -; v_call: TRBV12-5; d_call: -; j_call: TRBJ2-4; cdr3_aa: CASGFRGADIQYF; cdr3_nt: TGTGCTAGTGGTTTTCGGGGGGCGGACATTCAGTACTTC
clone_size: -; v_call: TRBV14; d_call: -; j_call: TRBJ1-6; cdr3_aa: CASSRGDRLDSPLHF; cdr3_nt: TGTGCCAGCAGCCGAGGAGACAGATTGGACTCACCCCTCCACTTT
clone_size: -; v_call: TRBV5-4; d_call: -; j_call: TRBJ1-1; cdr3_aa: CASSLDRTVEAFF; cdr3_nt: TGTGCCAGCAGCTTGGACAGGACCGTTGAAGCTTTCTTT
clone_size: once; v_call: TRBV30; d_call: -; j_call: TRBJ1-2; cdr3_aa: CAWSVRGRTFYGYTF; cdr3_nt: TGTGCCTGGAGTGTACGTGGCAGGACATTCTATGGCTACACCTTC
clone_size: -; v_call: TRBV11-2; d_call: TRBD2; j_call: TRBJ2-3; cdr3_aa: CASSFAGGTTDTQYF; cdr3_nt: TGTGCCAGCAGCTTTGCGGGGGGGACCACAGATACGCAGTATTTT